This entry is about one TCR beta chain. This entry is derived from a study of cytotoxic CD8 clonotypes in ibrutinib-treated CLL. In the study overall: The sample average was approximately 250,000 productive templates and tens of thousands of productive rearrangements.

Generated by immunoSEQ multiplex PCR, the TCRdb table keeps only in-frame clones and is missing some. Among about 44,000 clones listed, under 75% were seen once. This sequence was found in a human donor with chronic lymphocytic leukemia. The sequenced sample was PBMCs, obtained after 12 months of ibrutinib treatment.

The CDR3 loop reads CASSPTGGRNQPQHF. The CDR3 DNA reads TGTGCCAGCAGCCCCACAGGGGGCAGGAATCAGCCCCAGCATTTT. V usage is TRBV6-5 and J usage is TRBJ1-5, with TRBD1 matching 9 bases. This CDR3 contains 15 residues. V shed 6 bases, J shed 4 bases, and the junction held 7 bases outside the gene matches. Germline V gene sequence: CDR1 MNHEY, CDR2 SVGAGI.